Shown below are 26 T cell receptor beta chains from a single sample sequenced in a study of shared clonotypes between healthy human individuals. CD45RO-negative cells were positively selected for CCR7, leaving out terminally differentiated effector memory CD45RA+ cells. Only in-frame clones appear in the TCRdb table, and some are missing; sequencing was by immunoSEQ multiplex PCR. The data contain millions of clones, over 85% of them seen just once; the ten biggest clones take up roughly 1%. Sequences were obtained from naive CD8+ T cells sorted from blood. Receptors were obtained from a man aged 18 to 29 in good health.

With respect to this clone: Other DNA sequences in this sample translate to the same CDR3. The chain has TRBV5-4 and TRBJ1-1, with D hard to call. Per germline, CDR1 SGHNT and CDR2 YYREEE (reference sequence). With 1 base removed from V and 2 bases from J, the gap between germline ends came to 6 bases. The CDR3 length is 13 residues. The DNA for the CDR3 is TGTGCCAGCAGCTTGTTAGGAAACACTGAAGCTTTCTTT. Translating gives CASSLLGNTEAFF. Filled out from reference TRBV5-4 and TRBJ1-1, the complete variable domain reads ETGVTQSPTHLIKTRGQQVTLRCSSQSGHNTVSWYQQALGQGPQFIFQYYREEENGRGNFPPRFSGLQFPNYSSELNVNALELDDSALYLCASSLLGNTEAFFGQGTRLTVV.

The J gene is TRBJ1-1, the V gene TRBV4-1; 9 bases line up with TRBD1. Looked up from germline, CDR1 is MGHRA and CDR2 is YSYEKL. Trimming removed 3 bases from V and 6 bases from J; junction bases left unmatched: 2. The CDR3 is 13 residues long. DNA of the CDR3: TGCGCCAGCAGCCATACAGGGGGCCCTGAAGCTTTCTTT. Its translation is CASSHTGGPEAFF.

A remark on this clone: Other DNA sequences in this specimen translate into the identical CDR3. This chain's CDR3 is CASSYSGDQETQYF. The CDR3 DNA is TGTGCCAGCAGTTACTCTGGGGATCAAGAGACCCAGTACTTC. This chain joins TRBV6-6 and TRBJ2-5; D is unclear. This CDR3 spans 14 amino acids. Germline V gene lookup returns CDR1 MNHNY and CDR2 SVGAGI (reference sequence). Trimming stripped 0 bases from V and 2 bases from J, with 7 bases between.

The J gene is TRBJ2-3, the V gene TRBV10-1; no firm D call. Germline V gene data show CDR1 as WNHNN and CDR2 as SYGVQD (reference sequence). The germline V and J ends were trimmed by 4 bases and 4 bases, with 9 bases remaining between them. The CDR3 totals 13 residues. The chain's CDR3 is CASSGSPADTQYF. Written as DNA, the CDR3 is TGCGCCAGCAGTGGGAGTCCTGCAGATACGCAGTATTTT.

The chain recombines TRBV5-4 with TRBJ1-1; perhaps TRBD1 as D (6 bases). CDR1 and CDR2 from the germline V gene are SGHNT and YYREEE (reference sequence). CDR3 length: 15 amino acids. Trimming shortened V by 3 bases and J by 7 bases, and 19 bases separated the two germline ends. As DNA, the CDR3 is TGTGCCAGCAGCTCAGATGCTCGGTTACAGGGTGAAGCTTTCTTT. Residues: CASSSDARLQGEAFF.

The chain uses TRBV7-3 and TRBJ2-2; a possible D gene is TRBD1 (5 bases). Trimming removed 2 bases at V and 4 bases at J, with 8 bases between. This CDR3 spans 14 amino acids. The germline V gene has CDR1 SGHTA and CDR2 FQGTGA. CDR3 nucleotide sequence: TGTGCCAGCAGCTTACCGGACACCACCGGGGAGCTGTTTTTT. Amino acids: CASSLPDTTGELFF.

The chain carries TRBV5-1 and TRBJ1-1; TRBD1 aligns across 7 bases. Trimming cost V 4 bases and J 3 bases; bases outside gene matches: 6. Germline CDR1 SGHRS, CDR2 YFSETQ. This CDR3 is 14 amino acids long. The CDR3 coding sequence is TGCGCCAGCAGCGAACTGGGACAGCACACTGAAGCTTTCTTT. Amino acids: CASSELGQHTEAFF.

The rearrangement links TRBV7-2 to TRBJ1-1; D uncertain. This CDR3 comprises 12 residues. In germline, CDR1 is SGHTA, CDR2 FQGNSA. V lost 0 bases and J lost 4, with 3 bases in between. The CDR3 loop reads CASSLAVTEAFF. The CDR3 DNA reads as TGTGCCAGCAGCTTAGCTGTCACTGAAGCTTTCTTT.

V gene TRBV19 combines with J gene TRBJ1-5; D is unclear. Trimming left V 3 bases short and J 4 bases short, with 10 bases between. Germline V lookup: CDR1 LNHDA, CDR2 SQIVND (reference sequence). The CDR3 runs 14 residues. CDR3 in amino acids: CASSIGVMNQPQHF. Here the CDR3 DNA reads TGTGCCAGTAGTATTGGGGTAATGAATCAGCCCCAGCATTTT.

V usage is TRBV7-9 and J usage is TRBJ1-6; D might be TRBD1 (5 bases). Germline V gives CDR1 SEHNR, CDR2 FQNEAQ (reference sequence). This CDR3 has 15 residues. Trimming took 1 base from V and 10 from J, leaving 14 bases between them. CDR3 sequence reads: CASSLVVVGDSPLHF. The CDR3 nucleotides are TGTGCCAGCAGCTTAGTCGTCGTGGGGGACTCACCCCTCCACTTT.

The J gene is TRBJ1-3, the V gene TRBV21-1; the DNA was not compared with TRBD1, the D call given in the table. TRBV21-1 represents a pseudogene. This CDR3 has 17 amino acids. The CDR3: CASNIESTGAMGNTIYF. The CDR3 region has the DNA TGTGCCAGCAACATTGAATCGACAGGGGCTATGGGAAACACCATATATTTT.

The chain uses TRBV28 and TRBJ2-1, with D possibly being TRBD1 (6 bases). This CDR3 is built from 13 residues. Trimming shortened V by 4 bases and J by 2 bases, and 6 bases separated the two germline ends. The germline CDR1 and CDR2 sequences are MDHEN and SYDVKM. CDR3 DNA sequence: TGTGCCAGCAGTTGGGGGCCCTACAATGAGCAGTTCTTC. This translates into CASSWGPYNEQFF.

V gene TRBV27 combines with J gene TRBJ2-7; 8 bases match TRBD2. Germline V CDR1 and CDR2: MNHEY, SMNVEV (reference sequence). Trimming took 3 bases from V and 4 from J; bases not matched to a gene: 11. CDR3 length: 16 residues. CDR3 region: CASSFNAGTRPYEQYF. Written as DNA, the CDR3 is TGTGCCAGCAGTTTTAATGCCGGGACTAGACCTTACGAGCAGTACTTC.

V usage is TRBV7-3 and J usage is TRBJ1-1; D is unresolved. The V and J ends lost 2 bases and 1 base respectively, with 11 bases between them. Germline CDR1 SGHTA, CDR2 FQGTGA. The CDR3 runs 15 residues. This CDR3 reads CASSLGPGENTEAFF. The CDR3 bases are TGTGCCAGCAGCTTAGGGCCGGGAGAGAACACTGAAGCTTTCTTT.

This rearrangement joins TRBV6-6 to TRBJ2-2; weak D call: TRBD1 (5 bases). Germline V CDR1 and CDR2: MNHNY, SVGAGI (reference sequence). The CDR3 has 16 residues. The V gene lost 0 bases and the J gene lost 3 bases, with 11 bases spanning the gap. The CDR3 DNA is TGTGCCAGCAGTTACTCGATCGGACAAGACACCGGGGAGCTGTTTTTT. Protein sequence: CASSYSIGQDTGELFF.

Concerning this clone itself: This same CDR3 is encoded by further DNA sequences in the sample. The J gene is TRBJ2-5, the V gene TRBV5-6; perhaps TRBD1 as D (6 bases). The V gene's germline CDR1 is SGHDT and CDR2 YYEEEE. There are 13 residues in the CDR3. V was trimmed by 1 base and J by 2 bases, leaving 6 bases between them. The CDR3 loop reads CASSLQGQETQYF. For the CDR3, the DNA is TGTGCCAGCAGCTTGCAGGGGCAAGAGACCCAGTACTTC. The full variable domain, completed using reference TRBV5-6 and TRBJ2-5, is DAGVTQSPTHLIKTRGQQVTLRCSPKSGHDTVSWYQQALGQGPQFIFQYYEEEERQRGNFPDRFSGHQFPNYSSELNVNALLLGDSALYLCASSLQGQETQYFGPGTRLLVL.

The V gene is TRBV6-5, the J gene TRBJ2-7; D unresolved. The germline V gene has CDR1 MNHEY and CDR2 SVGAGI. The CDR3 covers 16 residues. Trimming removed 2 bases at V and 0 bases at J, with 14 bases between. The CDR3 sequence is CASSYSRTGSSYEQYF. CDR3 DNA: TGTGCCAGCAGTTACAGTCGGACGGGTAGCTCCTACGAGCAGTACTTC.

This clone was found once. The chain employs TRBV18 and TRBJ2-3, with D uncertain. With 7 bases removed from V and 6 bases from J, the gap between germline ends came to 17 bases. Germline V gene lookup returns CDR1 KGHSH and CDR2 LQKENI. The CDR3 is 14 residues long. The CDR3 sequence: CASWAPSASDTQYF. The CDR3 DNA follows: TGTGCCAGCTGGGCCCCCTCAGCGAGTGATACGCAGTATTTT.

This chain joins TRBV6-5 and TRBJ2-6; D gene uncertain. Germline CDR1 reads MNHEY; CDR2 reads SVGAGI. The CDR3 runs 15 residues. The ends were cut back, 1 base at V and 0 bases at J, with 4 bases in the middle. This chain's CDR3 is CASSYYGSGANVLTF. For the CDR3, the DNA is TGTGCCAGCAGTTACTATGGCTCTGGGGCCAACGTCCTGACTTTC.

V is TRBV5-1 and J is TRBJ1-1; TRBD1 aligns across 11 bases. Trimming removed 4 bases from V and 5 bases from J; junction bases left unmatched: 4. CDR1 SGHRS and CDR2 YFSETQ come from the germline V gene. This CDR3 comprises 14 residues. The DNA for the CDR3 is TGCGCCAGCAGCCCGGGACAGGGGGGTACTGAAGCTTTCTTT. Its translation is CASSPGQGGTEAFF.

The rearrangement joins TRBV4-1 to TRBJ2-1, with TRBD1 as a possible D gene (6 bases). The CDR3 is 16 residues long. Trimming took off 6 bases at V and 7 bases at J, with 22 bases between the two ends. Germline CDR1 MGHRA, CDR2 YSYEKL. CDR3 protein: CASRIFEGERGNEQFF. Written as DNA, the CDR3 is TGCGCCAGCAGGATCTTCGAAGGGGAAAGGGGGAATGAGCAGTTCTTC.

The rearrangement uses TRBV27 and TRBJ1-3; D ambiguous. This CDR3 comprises 15 residues. Trimming took off 0 bases at V and 2 bases at J, with 8 bases between the two ends. Germline V gene sequence: CDR1 MNHEY, CDR2 SMNVEV (reference sequence). The CDR3 sequence is CASSLSDATGNTIYF. The CDR3 DNA follows: TGTGCCAGCAGTTTATCGGACGCTACTGGAAACACCATATATTTT.

The chain joins TRBV5-4 to TRBJ2-7, with TRBD2 matching over 7 bases. From germline, CDR1 is SGHNT and CDR2 YYREEE (reference sequence). This CDR3 is 14 amino acids long. Losses at the gene ends were 8 bases for V and 0 bases for J; bases not matched to a gene: 8. The CDR3 spells CASTRGDDSYEQYF. The DNA for the CDR3 is TGTGCCAGTACCCGGGGGGATGACTCCTACGAGCAGTACTTC.

This chain links TRBV4-3 with TRBJ2-3; 9 nucleotides agree with TRBD1. Germline values: CDR1 LGHNA, CDR2 YSLEER. Germline trimming cut 4 bases from V and 3 bases from J; bases unmatched to any gene: 11. The CDR3 spans 17 residues. Here the CDR3 reads CASSPKDGTGHTDTQYF. In DNA, the CDR3 is TGCGCCAGCAGCCCAAAAGACGGGACAGGGCATACAGATACGCAGTATTTT.

This chain uses TRBV6-5 with TRBJ1-2; D may be TRBD1 (5 bases). The V end lost 0 bases, the J end lost 4 bases, and 9 bases lay between the germline ends. Germline values: CDR1 MNHEY, CDR2 SVGAGI. The CDR3 contains 14 residues. CDR3 loop: CASSYSGVGYGYTF. For the CDR3, the DNA is TGTGCCAGCAGTTACTCAGGGGTCGGCTATGGCTACACCTTC.

V is TRBV13 and J is TRBJ1-1, with TRBD1 matching 10 bases. The junction had 4 bases not matched to a gene; V was cut back by 5 bases and J by 4 bases. The CDR3 extends over 14 amino acids. CDR1 and CDR2 (germline): PRHDT, FYEKMQ (reference sequence). Written as DNA, the CDR3 is TGTGCCAGCAGCGAGGGACAGGGGATCACTGAAGCTTTCTTT. Translating gives CASSEGQGITEAFF.